A single sample is the source of the 22 T cell receptor beta chains below, sequenced in a study of blood T cell repertoires in COVID-19 (dated by TCRdb to 2018 to 2021). The library was built by means of the immunoSEQ multiplex PCR assay. TCRdb holds this immuneACCESS table with in-frame rearrangements only. Some clones are missing; in checked studies, unresolved V genes explain under half, and the rest has no known cause. In all, the sample holds over 350,000 clones, and 87% of those were seen once. In total, the top ten clones hold approximately 2% of the sample. Sequencing input: PBMCs or T cells enriched from blood (not recorded which). These receptors were obtained from a woman aged 18 to 35 with acute COVID-19.

The chain recombines TRBV27 with TRBJ2-5, with TRBD1 identical over 7 bases. There are 13 residues in the CDR3. V lost 4 bases, J lost 5 bases, and 4 bases stayed unmatched. In germline, CDR1 is MNHEY, CDR2 SMNVEV (reference sequence). The CDR3 coding sequence is TGTGCCAGCAGTTCACAGGGGCGGGAGACCCAGTACTTC. Translating it yields CASSSQGRETQYF.

The chain carries TRBV20-1 and TRBJ1-5; maybe TRBD1 (5 bases). Trimming pared 6 bases from V and 12 bases from J, leaving 15 bases between. Germline CDR1 is DFQATT and CDR2 is SNEGSKA (reference sequence). The CDR3 consists of 11 residues. The CDR3 bases are TGCAGTGCCGTCGACAGCAGGGTCCAGCATTTT. This translates into CSAVDSRVQHF.

The V gene is TRBV11-2, the J gene TRBJ2-5, with 10 bases fitting TRBD1. J was trimmed by 4 bases and V by 5 bases; bases with no gene match: 7. This CDR3 region has 15 residues. In germline, CDR1 is SGHAT, CDR2 FQNNGV. The CDR3 sequence: CASSRGTGEGETQYF. Written as DNA, the CDR3 is TGTGCCAGCAGCCGCGGGACAGGGGAAGGAGAGACCCAGTACTTC.

The CDR3 loop reads CASSGQGPYEQYF. CDR3 DNA sequence: TGTGCCAGCAGCGGACAGGGACCCTACGAGCAGTACTTC. V and J are TRBV12-3 or TRBV12-4 and TRBJ2-7; TRBD1 matches 8 bases. This CDR3 is built from 13 residues. Trimming at V came to 6 bases and at J to 2 bases, leaving 3 bases not matched to a gene.

The chain employs TRBV5-1 and TRBJ1-5; 7 bases are shared with TRBD1. CDR1 is SGHRS and CDR2 is YFSETQ in the germline V gene. The CDR3 sequence is 15 residues long. V lost 4 bases, J lost 1 base, and 5 bases stayed unmatched. In DNA, the CDR3 is TGCGCCAGCAGCCTTGGACAGGACAGCAATCAGCCCCAGCATTTT. It codes for CASSLGQDSNQPQHF.

The J gene is TRBJ1-1, the V gene TRBV7-9; D not resolved. Germline lookup yields CDR1 SEHNR and CDR2 FQNEAQ (reference sequence). V was pared by 1 base and J by 1 base, with 16 bases between. This CDR3 has 17 residues. CDR3 protein: CASSLDRQRVENTEAFF. Here the CDR3 DNA reads TGTGCCAGCAGCTTAGACCGCCAGAGGGTTGAGAACACTGAAGCTTTCTTT.

This chain joins TRBV28 and TRBJ1-1; D perhaps matches TRBD1 (6 bases). Germline loops: CDR1 MDHEN, CDR2 SYDVKM. Trimming took off 2 bases at V and 1 base at J, with 8 bases between the two ends. The CDR3 has 14 residues. This CDR3 reads CASSLQGPNTEAFF. CDR3 coding DNA: TGTGCCAGCAGTTTACAGGGGCCGAACACTGAAGCTTTCTTT.

The chain uses TRBV7-6 and TRBJ2-1; D remains unclear. Per germline, CDR1 SGHVS and CDR2 FNYEAQ. The length of the CDR3 is 15 residues. Trimming took off 5 bases at V and 0 bases at J, with 11 bases between the two ends. The CDR3: CASSPLPSSYNEQFF. The CDR3 DNA is TGTGCCAGCAGCCCACTTCCGAGCTCCTACAATGAGCAGTTCTTC.

J is TRBJ2-5 and V is TRBV9, with D possibly being TRBD2 (7 bases). This CDR3 region has 13 residues. V lost 3 bases, J lost 5 bases, and 11 bases lay in between. Germline loops: CDR1 SGDLS, CDR2 YYNGEE. DNA of the CDR3: TGTGCCAGCAGCGACGGGGGGCGCGAGACCCAGTACTTC. Protein product: CASSDGGRETQYF.

This rearrangement joins TRBV6-1 to TRBJ1-2; 9 nucleotides agree with TRBD1. In germline, CDR1 is MNHNS, CDR2 SASEGT. V was clipped by 0 bases and J by 8 bases; unmatched bases: 7. The CDR3 has 15 residues. As DNA, the CDR3 is TGTGCCAGCAGTGAAGCGGGACAGGGACTAAGGGGCTACACCTTC. It is translated as CASSEAGQGLRGYTF.

The chain links TRBV28 to TRBJ1-6; D unresolved. This CDR3 comprises 12 residues. With 5 bases removed from V and 6 bases from J, the gap between germline ends came to 5 bases. CDR1 is MDHEN, CDR2 SYDVKM, per germline. The chain's CDR3 is CASSLANSPLHF. Written as DNA, the CDR3 is TGTGCCAGCAGTCTAGCTAATTCACCCCTCCACTTT.

The rearrangement joins TRBV27 to TRBJ1-5; TRBD1 matches 7 bases. V gave up 8 bases and J gave up 7 bases; unmatched junction bases: 11. Germline V gene lookup returns CDR1 MNHEY and CDR2 SMNVEV (reference sequence). The CDR3 length is 14 residues. In DNA, the CDR3 is TGTGCCAGCGGAGGTACAGGGGTGATCCAGCCCCAGCATTTT. Amino acids: CASGGTGVIQPQHF.

The chain uses TRBV25-1 and TRBJ2-3, with 10 nucleotides matching TRBD2. The CDR3 loop spans 15 amino acids. Trimming removed 8 bases from V and 3 bases from J; junction bases left unmatched: 8. CDR1 is MGHDK and CDR2 is SYGVNS in the germline V gene. The CDR3: CASDEIAGGTDTQYF. CDR3 nucleotides: TGTGCCAGCGACGAAATAGCGGGGGGAACAGATACGCAGTATTTT.

This chain joins TRBV19 and TRBJ2-1; TRBD2 agrees at 9 bases. The V gene end was trimmed by 3 bases and the J gene end by 3 bases; junction bases not matched to a gene: 6. The CDR3 is 16 residues long. Germline lookup yields CDR1 LNHDA and CDR2 SQIVND (reference sequence). CDR3 DNA sequence: TGTGCCAGTAGTATTCATGCGGGAGGGGTCTACAATGAGCAGTTCTTC. This gives the protein CASSIHAGGVYNEQFF.

The V and J genes are TRBV4-1 and TRBJ1-1, with D unclear. Germline CDR1 MGHRA, CDR2 YSYEKL. The CDR3 sequence is 17 residues long. Trimming stripped 1 base from V and 3 bases from J, with 18 bases between. The CDR3 loop is CASSQGGRRASDTEAFF. The CDR3, as DNA: TGCGCCAGCAGCCAAGGAGGGCGGAGGGCTTCCGACACTGAAGCTTTCTTT.

This clone occurred a few times. This chain connects TRBV29-1 to TRBJ2-3, with D perhaps matching TRBD1 (6 bases). Germline CDR1 SQVTM, CDR2 ANQGSEA. This CDR3 has 16 amino acids. The V end was cut by 0 bases, the J end by 3 bases, with 16 bases between. For the CDR3, the DNA is TGCAGCGTTGAAGATCGGTTTAGGGGGACAACAGATACGCAGTATTTT. It codes for CSVEDRFRGTTDTQYF.

V gene TRBV10-3 combines with J gene TRBJ1-2; 10 bases are shared with TRBD1. This CDR3 is built from 14 residues. Germline CDR1 is ENHRY and CDR2 is SYGVKD. Germline trimming cut 8 bases from V and 1 base from J; bases unmatched to any gene: 4. In nucleotides, the CDR3 is TGTGCCATCGCCGGGACAGGGGTTAACTATGGCTACACCTTC. The encoded protein is CAIAGTGVNYGYTF.

V usage is TRBV11-2 and J usage is TRBJ2-7; D may be TRBD2 (5 bases). The CDR3 length is 15 residues. The ends were cut back, 5 bases at V and 2 bases at J, with 16 bases in the middle. Looked up from germline, CDR1 is SGHAT and CDR2 is FQNNGV. The CDR3 spells CASSPVEAPTYEQYF. CDR3 sequence (DNA): TGTGCCAGCAGCCCCGTGGAGGCCCCTACCTACGAGCAGTACTTC.

This clone was seen a handful of times. The rearrangement links TRBV7-9 to TRBJ1-5; 11 bases are shared with TRBD1. Germline-derived CDR1 and CDR2 are SEHNR and FQNEAQ (reference sequence). V was clipped by 6 bases and J by 12 bases; unmatched bases: 7. The CDR3 loop spans 13 amino acids. CDR3 region: CASRDGTGGLQHF. Here the CDR3 DNA reads TGTGCCAGCAGGGACGGGACAGGGGGTCTCCAGCATTTT. Full variable domain (remainder filled in from reference TRBV7-9 and TRBJ1-5): DTGVSQNPRHKITKRGQNVTFRCDPISEHNRLYWYRQTLGQGPEFLTYFQNEAQLEKSRLLSDRFSAERPKGSFSTLEIQRTEQGDSAMYLCASRDGTGGLQHFGDGTRLSIL.

The rearrangement joins TRBV19 to TRBJ1-1; no clear D. The V end was cut by 5 bases, the J end by 2 bases, with 3 bases between. CDR1 LNHDA and CDR2 SQIVND come from the germline V gene (reference sequence). The CDR3 is 11 residues long. The CDR3 DNA is TGTGCCAGTAGTTCAAACACTGAAGCTTTCTTT. Translated, it gives CASSSNTEAFF.

The CDR3 is CASSQQGREQYF. DNA of the CDR3: TGTGCCAGCAGTCAACAGGGAAGAGAGCAGTACTTC. This chain connects TRBV28 to TRBJ2-7; weak D call: TRBD1 (6 bases). Germline CDR1 and CDR2: MDHEN and SYDVKM. This CDR3 is 12 amino acids long. V was pared by 5 bases and J by 7 bases, with 12 bases between. Together with reference TRBV28 and TRBJ2-7, the CDR3 gives the full variable domain: DVKVTQSSRYLVKRTGEKVFLECVQDMDHENMFWYRQDPGLGLRLIYFSYDVKMKEKGDIPEGYSVSREKKERFSLILESASTNQTSMYLCASSQQGREQYFGPGTRLTVT.

The genes are TRBV28 and TRBJ2-5; no clear D. The CDR3 loop spans 13 amino acids. V lost 6 bases and J 5 bases, leaving 13 bases between the germline ends. Germline V gene lookup returns CDR1 MDHEN and CDR2 SYDVKM. In DNA, the CDR3 is TGTGCCAGCAGCGCCGAGGTTCGGGAGACCCAGTACTTC. Protein product: CASSAEVRETQYF.